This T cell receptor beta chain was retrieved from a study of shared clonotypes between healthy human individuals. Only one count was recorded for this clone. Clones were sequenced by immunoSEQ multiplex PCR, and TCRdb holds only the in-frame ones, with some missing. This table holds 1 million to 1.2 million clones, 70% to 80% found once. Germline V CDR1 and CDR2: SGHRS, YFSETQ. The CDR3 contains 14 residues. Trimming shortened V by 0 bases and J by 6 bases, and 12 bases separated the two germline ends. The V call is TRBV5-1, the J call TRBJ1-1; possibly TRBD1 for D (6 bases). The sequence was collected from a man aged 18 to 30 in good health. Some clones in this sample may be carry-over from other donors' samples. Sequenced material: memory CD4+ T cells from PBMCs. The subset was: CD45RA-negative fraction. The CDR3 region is CASSLEGVDAEAFF. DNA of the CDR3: TGCGCCAGCAGCTTGGAGGGGGTAGACGCTGAAGCTTTCTTT.